This T cell receptor (beta chain) is drawn from a study of T cell responses to AZD1222 COVID-19 vaccine (dated by TCRdb to about 2021). About the full investigation: TCR sequencing was performed for about 250 trial participants, of whom around 200 were given two doses of AZD1222 and some 25 were given two doses of MenACWY control vaccine. Trial participants were enrolled by age into 18-55, 56-69 and 70-plus year subgroups, with roughly 160, 29 and 62 TCR-sequenced participants respectively.

The sample's time point label, in plain terms: about 28 days (+/-7) after the second vaccine dose. Because spike-specific TCR depth and breadth did not differ between the two schedules, AZD1222 recipients who got a second dose at roughly 4 weeks were pooled with those who got a second dose at roughly 12 weeks. Samples from vaccinated people were obtained from the UK trials COV001 and COV002, which included a single-blind randomized controlled phase 2/3 trial of AZD1222 (ChAdOx1 nCoV-19) in healthy adults. For TCRbeta chain sequencing, PBMC samples were collected from trial participants at day 0 and at day 28 after the second dose. CDR1 and CDR2 were assigned from the germline V gene as SGHRS and YFSETQ. The CDR3 measures 15 amino acids from cysteine to phenylalanine. Only the CDR3 part of the read is kept: 45 bases, read in frame from the first base. V is reduced by 0 bases and J by 7 bases, leaving a spacing of 11 bases between them.

The CDR3 regions of human TCRbeta chains were subjected to immunosequencing. As for the original processing: TCRs in the repertoires were compared against a reference library of SARS-CoV-2-specific TCRs that had been generated with the MIRA antigen-specificity platform. Breadth was defined as the fraction of unique TCRs that were SARS-CoV-2-associated, and depth was defined as the fraction of total T cells that were SARS-CoV-2-associated. Using the MIRA data, every spike-specific TCR was mapped to the spike region that the TCR reacted to and assigned to either a CD4 or a CD8 class. Log10-transformed breadth and depth values were compared by one-way ANOVA with Sidak's multiple comparisons tests. TCRdb took over this immuneACCESS table, retaining in-frame rearrangements with V and J assigned. Such tables are incomplete; in checked studies, under half of the missing clones stem from an unresolved V gene, and the remainder is unexplained. D and trimming were read from the DNA, whereas the V and J calls and clone size are those reported in that table. For this sample there are 150,000 to 200,000 clones; approximately 94% appear just once. The ten largest clones represent roughly 4.6% of the sample.

The study at large found these results: Participants were mostly white British and included more females than males, and it was suggested by the authors that clonal diversity may have been underestimated. The 56-69-year group was small, and its depth increase did not reach significance, likely because of low power. Reportedly, close to half of the unique spike-specific TCRs recognized epitopes lying outside the regions that are mutated in the B.1.351 and B.1.1.7 variants. Vaccine-associated CD4 TCRs spanned the whole spike protein, with dominant responses in regions 160-218 and 743-854. Spike-specific TCR breadth and depth rose significantly after two AZD1222 doses compared with day 0 and with MenACWY recipients. Conclusions about previously exposed vaccinees are limited, since just 6 or 7 AZD1222 recipients were seropositive for SARS-CoV-2 at baseline. Because no day 14 peak-response samples were available, the repertoires could be characterized only after the peak T cell response.

In regard to this clone: Its recognized antigen is unknown. No base quality information exists; no much larger clone differs at one position.

The TCR was taken from an adult who received the AZD1222 COVID-19 vaccine. The sequencing used peripheral blood, collected 28 days after the second AZD1222 dose. The V and J segments used are TRBV5-1 and TRBJ1-6, with the D gene not confidently named. The CDR3 corresponds to CASSLGSQGNSPLHF. The base sequence is TGCGCCAGCAGCTTGGGCAGTCAAGGGAATTCACCCCTCCACTTT. The reference TRBV5-1 and TRBJ1-6 proteins fill in what lies around the CDR3, so the full variable domain reads KAGVTQTPRYLIKTRGQQVTLSCSPISGHRSVSWYQQTPGQGLQFLFEYFSETQRNKGNFPGRFSGRQFSNSRSEMNVSTLELGDSALYLCASSLGSQGNSPLHFGNGTRLTVT.